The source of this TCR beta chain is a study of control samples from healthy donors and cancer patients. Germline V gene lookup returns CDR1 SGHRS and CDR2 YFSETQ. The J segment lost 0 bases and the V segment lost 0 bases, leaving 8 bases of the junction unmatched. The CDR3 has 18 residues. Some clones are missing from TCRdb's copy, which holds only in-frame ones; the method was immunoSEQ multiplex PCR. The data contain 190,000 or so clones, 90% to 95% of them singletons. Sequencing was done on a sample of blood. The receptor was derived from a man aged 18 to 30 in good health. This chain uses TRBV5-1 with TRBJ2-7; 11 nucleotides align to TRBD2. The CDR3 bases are TGCGCCAGCAGCTTGGTTCGGACTAGCGGGTGGCCCTCCTACGAGCAGTACTTC. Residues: CASSLVRTSGWPSYEQYF.